Shown below are 9 T cell receptor beta chains from a single sample sequenced in a study of molecular identifiers for immune sequencing clone quantification (dated by TCRdb to 2016 to 2019). Library construction relied on PCR. For sequencing, a NextSeq 500 was employed. Using fastp trimming at Q25 and MiXCR clonotype assembly, TCRdb reanalyzed the public sequencing data and kept in-frame beta chains. Under each unique CDR3 protein, matching rows form one entry showing the most common genes and DNA. The sample profile shows roughly 630,000 distinct CDR3 sequences; less than 30% of them were found once. The biggest ten clones account for 0.7% to 0.95% of the sample. Sequencing used naive CD8+ T cells from blood, with Jurkat cell RNA spiked in. The label giving this sample's cell subset or site can be read as: FACS-sorted CD8+CD4-CCR7+CD45RA+ naive T cells. These receptors all come from a human donor in good health. Some libraries in this study had Jurkat cell RNA spiked in.

This clonotype was seen a handful of times. V and J are TRBV28 and TRBJ2-1; D is possibly TRBD2 (6 bases). The CDR3 runs to 14 residues. The ends were cut back, 3 bases at V and 9 bases at J, with 15 bases in the middle. The germline V gene encodes CDR1 MDHEN and CDR2 SYDVKM. The DNA of the CDR3 is TGTGCCAGCAGTTTCACTAGCAGGACCACTGAGCAGTTCTTC. This translates into CASSFTSRTTEQFF.

This clonotype was seen many times. The CDR3 region is CASSPEGMEDEKLFF. The CDR3 DNA is TGCGCCAGCAGCCCCGAAGGGATGGAGGATGAAAAACTGTTTTTT. This chain links TRBV4-1 with TRBJ1-4; no definite D call. This CDR3 has 15 residues. Germline CDR1 is MGHRA and CDR2 is YSYEKL. Trimming left V 4 bases short and J 6 bases short, with 15 bases between.

In this sample, this clonotype turned up many times. The rearrangement links TRBV4-1 to TRBJ2-3; D is perhaps TRBD2 (5 bases). V shed 0 bases and J shed 4 bases, with 11 bases lying between them. The CDR3 loop spans 15 amino acids. CDR1 MGHRA and CDR2 YSYEKL come from the germline V gene. CDR3 nucleotides: TGCGCCAGCAGCCAAGAGGTCGGGGTCCCAGATACGCAGTATTTT. Its protein is CASSQEVGVPDTQYF.

This clonotype was recorded at least ten times. The chain links TRBV7-9 to TRBJ2-2; no clear D. The germline V and J ends were trimmed by 3 bases and 4 bases, with 9 bases remaining between them. Germline-derived CDR1 and CDR2 are SEHNR and FQNEAQ (reference sequence). The CDR3 spans 14 residues. DNA of the CDR3: TGTGCCAGCAGCTTCGGATGGGGCACCGGGGAGCTGTTTTTT. Its translation: CASSFGWGTGELFF.

This clonotype was counted ten times or more. The rearrangement links TRBV20-1 to TRBJ1-1; D is possibly TRBD1 (5 bases). The V end was cut by 0 bases, the J end by 3 bases, with 14 bases between. The CDR3 extends over 15 amino acids. Per germline, CDR1 DFQATT and CDR2 SNEGSKA (reference sequence). DNA for the CDR3: TGCAGTGCTAGAGATTCTTGGACATTGGACACTGAAGCTTTCTTT. This encodes CSARDSWTLDTEAFF.

Of note for this clonotype: Possible read error: a much larger clone is one base away. This chain connects TRBV7-9 to TRBJ1-5; D gene unclear. Germline V gene sequence: CDR1 SEHNR, CDR2 FQNEAQ (reference sequence). V was pared by 4 bases and J by 5 bases, with 6 bases between. The CDR3 loop spans 12 amino acids. The CDR3 here is CASSSDHQPQHF. DNA of the CDR3: TGTGCCAGCAGCTCAGACCATCAGCCCCAGCATTTT.

This clonotype has only a few counts. CDR3 loop: CASSAGRDRSYVGQFF. The CDR3 coding sequence is TGTGCCAGCAGCGCAGGCCGGGACAGAAGCTATGTGGGGCAGTTCTTC. This rearrangement joins TRBV9 to TRBJ2-1, with TRBD1 matching over 7 bases. Germline V CDR1 and CDR2: SGDLS, YYNGEE. V trimming: 3 bases; J trimming: 12 bases; junction bases outside the gene matches: 18. The length of the CDR3 is 16 residues.

Many counts were recorded for this clonotype. The chain recombines TRBV4-1 with TRBJ2-7; TRBD2 aligns across 10 bases. Germline V gene sequence: CDR1 MGHRA, CDR2 YSYEKL. The CDR3 totals 16 residues. J gave up 3 bases and V 0 bases, and 5 bases lay outside the gene matches. In DNA, the CDR3 is TGCGCCAGCAGCCAAGACCGGGCTAGCGGGAGCTACGAGCAGTACTTC. Protein: CASSQDRASGSYEQYF.

In this sample, this clonotype turned up a few times. V and J are TRBV20-1 and TRBJ2-2, with D perhaps TRBD2 (5 bases). Germline loops: CDR1 DFQATT, CDR2 SNEGSKA (reference sequence). The CDR3 has 13 residues. V lost 5 bases and J 1 base, leaving 8 bases between the germline ends. The CDR3 here is CSADGENTGELFF. In DNA, the CDR3 is TGCAGTGCTGACGGGGAGAACACCGGGGAGCTGTTTTTT.